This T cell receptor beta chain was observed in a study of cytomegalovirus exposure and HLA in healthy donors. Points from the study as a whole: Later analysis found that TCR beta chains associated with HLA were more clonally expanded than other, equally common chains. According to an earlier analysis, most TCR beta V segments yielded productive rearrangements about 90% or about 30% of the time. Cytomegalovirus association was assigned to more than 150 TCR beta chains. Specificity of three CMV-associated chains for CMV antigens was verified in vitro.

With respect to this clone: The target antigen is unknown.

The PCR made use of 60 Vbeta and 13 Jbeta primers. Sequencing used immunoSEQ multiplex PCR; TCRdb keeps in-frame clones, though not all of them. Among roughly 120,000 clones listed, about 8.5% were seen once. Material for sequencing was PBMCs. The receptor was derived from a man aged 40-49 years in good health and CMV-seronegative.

The CDR3 DNA reads TGCGCCAGCAGCCAGGCGGACTCAGTTTACGAGCAGTACTTC. Amino acids: CASSQADSVYEQYF. This chain connects TRBV4-1 to TRBJ2-7; a weak D match, TRBD2 (5 bases). Germline CDR1 MGHRA, CDR2 YSYEKL. This CDR3 comprises 14 residues. Trimming pared 3 bases from V and 4 bases from J, leaving 13 bases between.